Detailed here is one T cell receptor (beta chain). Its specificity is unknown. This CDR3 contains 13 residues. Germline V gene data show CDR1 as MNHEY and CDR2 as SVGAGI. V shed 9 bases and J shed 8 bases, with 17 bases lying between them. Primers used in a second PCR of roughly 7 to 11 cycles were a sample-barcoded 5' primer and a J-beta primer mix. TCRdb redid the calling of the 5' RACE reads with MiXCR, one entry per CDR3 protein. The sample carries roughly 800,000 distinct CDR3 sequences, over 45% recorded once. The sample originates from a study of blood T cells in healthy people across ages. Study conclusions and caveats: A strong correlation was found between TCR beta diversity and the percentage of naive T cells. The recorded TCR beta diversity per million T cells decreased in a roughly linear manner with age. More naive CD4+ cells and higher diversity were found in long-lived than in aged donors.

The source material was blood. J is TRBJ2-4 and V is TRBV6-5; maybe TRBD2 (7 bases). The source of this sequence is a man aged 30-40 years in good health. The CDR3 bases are TGTGCCAGTCGGGGGGCCGACGGGGACATTCAGTACTTC. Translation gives CASRGADGDIQYF.